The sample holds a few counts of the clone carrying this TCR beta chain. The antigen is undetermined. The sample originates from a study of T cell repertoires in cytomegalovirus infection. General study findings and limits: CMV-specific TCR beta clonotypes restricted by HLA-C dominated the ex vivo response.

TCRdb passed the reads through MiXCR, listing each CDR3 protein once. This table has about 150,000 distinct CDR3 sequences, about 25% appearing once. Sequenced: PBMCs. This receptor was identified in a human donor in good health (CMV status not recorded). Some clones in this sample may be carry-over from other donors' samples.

Here the CDR3 DNA reads TGTGCCAGCAGTTCCGACTTGAACACCGGGGAGCTGTTTTTT. As protein: CASSSDLNTGELFF. The J gene is TRBJ2-2, the V gene TRBV12-3 or TRBV12-4; D not resolved. The CDR3 contains 14 residues. V was trimmed by 4 bases and J by 1 base, leaving 7 bases between them.